This is a list of T cell receptor beta chains from one sample in a study of T cell responses to AZD1222 COVID-19 vaccine. Method: immunoSEQ multiplex PCR; TCRdb's copy keeps in-frame clones and lacks some. The sample has approximately 60,000 clones; approximately 84% are singletons. Sequencing used peripheral blood, obtained on day 0 of AZD1222 vaccination. These receptor sequences come from an adult in good health. Both conserved end residues are part of each CDR3. A D gene is named only where the DNA matches it firmly. Some rows mark clone size as missing; the rest say once, few, many or name a class of expanded clone.

V	J	size	D	CDR3	DNA
TRBV10-3	TRBJ1-3	.	.	CAISESRKDTIYF	TGTGCCATCAGTGAGTCTCGGAAGGACACCATATATTTT
TRBV7-2	TRBJ1-1	.	.	CASSLAVGARVTEAFF	TGTGCCAGCAGCTTAGCCGTGGGGGCAAGGGTCACTGAAGCTTTCTTT
TRBV24-1	TRBJ2-1	.	.	CATSDFKRDYSYNEQFF	TGTGCCACCAGTGATTTCAAACGAGATTATTCCTACAATGAGCAGTTCTTC
TRBV29-1	TRBJ1-5	.	TRBD1	CSVAGTGPNSNQPQHF	TGCAGCGTTGCTGGGACAGGGCCTAATAGCAATCAGCCCCAGCATTTT
TRBV4-1	TRBJ1-5	.	TRBD1	CASKPGTASNQPQHF	TGCGCCAGCAAGCCAGGGACAGCCAGCAATCAGCCCCAGCATTTT
TRBV7-8	TRBJ1-1	.	.	CASSLRTLAAAVNTEAFF	TGTGCCAGCAGCTTGAGAACTTTGGCGGCCGCTGTGAACACTGAAGCTTTCTTT
TRBV10-3	TRBJ2-1	few	.	CAISKAVYNEQFF	TGTGCCATCAGTAAAGCGGTCTACAATGAGCAGTTCTTC
TRBV5-5	TRBJ1-4	.	.	CASSLNSVVNEKLFF	TGTGCCAGCAGCCTCAACTCCGTAGTCAATGAAAAACTGTTTTTT
TRBV19	TRBJ1-1	.	.	CASSISIGKTEAFF	TGTGCCAGTAGTATATCTATAGGGAAGACTGAAGCTTTCTTT
TRBV19	TRBJ1-5	.	TRBD1	CASSKTGQSAQHF	TGTGCCAGTAGTAAGACAGGGCAATCAGCCCAGCATTTT
TRBV14	TRBJ2-3	.	TRBD2	CASSQERTSGGTDTQYF	TGTGCCAGCAGCCAAGAAAGGACTAGCGGTGGCACAGATACGCAGTATTTT
TRBV6-5	TRBJ2-2	.	TRBD1	CASSYKDRGGIGELFF	TGTGCCAGCAGTTACAAGGACAGGGGAGGAATCGGGGAGCTGTTTTTT
TRBV6-4	TRBJ1-1	.	.	CASSTQENTEAFF	TGTGCCAGCAGCACCCAGGAAAACACTGAAGCTTTCTTT
TRBV4-3	TRBJ2-7	.	TRBD1	CASSQDSGTGTYEQYF	TGCGCCAGCAGCCAAGACTCCGGGACAGGGACCTACGAGCAGTACTTC
TRBV25-1	TRBJ1-1	.	TRBD1	CASSESKGASTEAFF	TGTGCCAGCAGTGAATCAAAGGGGGCGAGCACTGAAGCTTTCTTT
TRBV7-9	TRBJ2-3	.	.	CASSQPAGDTQYF	TGTGCCAGCAGCCAACCAGCCGGAGATACGCAGTATTTT
TRBV28	TRBJ1-1	.	TRBD1	CASSYSTGGAMNTEAFF	TGTGCCAGCAGTTATAGCACAGGGGGCGCGATGAACACTGAAGCTTTCTTT
TRBV19	TRBJ2-2	.	.	CASKPNTGELFF	TGTGCCAGTAAGCCGAACACCGGGGAGCTGTTTTTT
TRBV5-5	TRBJ2-5	.	.	CASSLGSAIRGRGEETQYF	TGTGCCAGCAGCTTGGGGTCGGCTATAAGGGGGCGCGGGGAAGAGACCCAGTACTTC
TRBV11-2	TRBJ2-1	few	TRBD2	CASSLSLAGGVYNEQFF	TGTGCCAGCAGCTTAAGTCTAGCGGGGGGGGTCTACAATGAGCAGTTCTTC
TRBV6-5	TRBJ2-1	few	TRBD2	CASRTSGTPSEQFF	TGTGCCAGCAGGACTAGCGGGACCCCCAGCGAGCAGTTCTTC
TRBV9	TRBJ2-1	.	.	CASSVSEAYNEQFF	TGTGCCAGCAGCGTGAGCGAGGCCTACAATGAGCAGTTCTTC
TRBV28	TRBJ1-2	.	TRBD1	CASTGQGAPRGYTF	TGTGCCAGCACGGGACAGGGGGCCCCCCGGGGCTACACCTTC
TRBV28	TRBJ2-1	.	.	CASSFSHTRGNEQFF	TGTGCCAGCAGTTTTTCCCATACCAGGGGTAATGAGCAGTTCTTC
TRBV5-1	TRBJ1-1	once	TRBD1	CASRTGPTNTEAFF	TGCGCCAGCAGGACAGGGCCGACGAACACTGAAGCTTTCTTT
TRBV14	TRBJ2-5	.	TRBD2	CASSLLGGSDWETQYF	TGTGCCAGCAGCCTGCTAGGCGGGAGCGATTGGGAGACCCAGTACTTC
TRBV2	TRBJ2-3	.	TRBD2	CARHKLAAISTDTQYF	TGTGCCAGACACAAGCTAGCGGCTATTAGCACAGATACGCAGTATTTT
TRBV7-9	TRBJ1-2	.	.	CASKPMGANYGYTF	TGTGCCAGCAAACCCATGGGAGCTAACTATGGCTACACCTTC
TRBV5-6	TRBJ1-2	once	TRBD1	CASSPTGEVNYGYTF	TGTGCCAGCAGCCCCACAGGGGAGGTTAACTATGGCTACACCTTC
TRBV28	TRBJ2-2	.	TRBD1	CASERDRGRAGELFF	TGTGCCAGCGAACGGGACAGGGGGCGCGCCGGGGAGCTGTTTTTT
TRBV14	TRBJ2-1	.	TRBD1	CASSRYRDSVYNEQFF	TGTGCCAGCAGCCGTTACCGGGACAGCGTTTACAATGAGCAGTTCTTC
TRBV6-5	TRBJ1-1	.	TRBD1	CASSRRRGPGTEAFF	TGTGCCAGCAGTAGAAGAAGGGGGCCAGGCACTGAAGCTTTCTTT
TRBV28	TRBJ2-7	.	TRBD1	CASSRGDRDQGEQYF	TGTGCCAGCAGTCGCGGCGACAGGGACCAAGGCGAGCAGTACTTC
TRBV7-2	TRBJ2-5	once	.	CASSLPGIQETQYF	TGTGCCAGCAGCTTACCCGGGATCCAAGAGACCCAGTACTTC
TRBV28	TRBJ1-6	once	.	CASSRTPGLPSPLHF	TGTGCCAGCAGCCGAACCCCGGGCCTCCCTTCACCCCTCCACTTT
TRBV19	TRBJ1-5	.	TRBD1	CASKIRDRTNNQPQHF	TGTGCCAGTAAGATTAGGGACAGGACCAACAATCAGCCCCAGCATTTT
TRBV4-2	TRBJ1-2	.	.	CASSQGRDLVGYTF	TGTGCCAGCAGCCAGGGGAGGGATTTGGTTGGCTACACCTTC